Reported below is one T cell receptor beta chain. Its antigen is not known. This record belongs to a study of cytomegalovirus exposure and HLA in healthy donors. Germline values: CDR1 MNHNS, CDR2 SASEGT. The CDR3 length is 17 residues. V lost 1 base, J lost 10 bases, and 17 bases stayed unmatched. Although they were nominally healthy when sampled, donors likely had unrecorded immune exposures. Both 60 Vbeta primers and 13 Jbeta primers went into the PCR. Sequencing was performed with immunoSEQ multiplex PCR; in TCRdb, only in-frame clones are kept and a portion is missing. Among under 90,000 clones listed, about 80% were seen once. Study findings and constraints: Previously analyzed data showed that most TCR beta V segments were productive at a frequency of about 90% or about 30%. HLA-A and HLA-B allele assignments for most subjects were reportedly predicted accurately using TCR beta sequences.

The sequence was collected from a woman aged 40 to 55 in good health and CMV-seronegative. V gene TRBV6-1 combines with J gene TRBJ1-1; 8 bases match TRBD1. The specimen sequenced was PBMCs. The CDR3: CASSEVASGRGRVLAFF. The DNA for the CDR3 is TGTGCCAGCAGTGAAGTGGCATCAGGCAGGGGGCGAGTGTTAGCTTTCTTT.